The 26 T cell receptor beta chains given below trace back to one sample, sequenced in a study of blood T cell repertoires in COVID-19. The method was immunoSEQ multiplex PCR; TCRdb's version includes in-frame clones alone and lacks a portion of them. The repertoire holds 270,000 or so clones, with 85% as singletons. Sequenced material: peripheral blood. These receptors were collected from a human donor in a cohort sampled during active COVID-19.

In this sample, this clone turned up once. The chain employs TRBV5-4 and TRBJ1-1, with D tentatively TRBD1 (5 bases). Trimming left V 4 bases short and J 1 base short, with 23 bases between. The CDR3 runs to 18 residues. Germline CDR1 SGHNT, CDR2 YYREEE (reference sequence). The CDR3 loop is CASSRAGVLGGANTEAFF. DNA of the CDR3: TGTGCCAGCAGCCGGGCCGGTGTCCTTGGAGGGGCGAACACTGAAGCTTTCTTT.

The chain is built from TRBV3-1 (or the pseudogene TRBV3-2) and TRBJ2-2; D is ambiguous. V dropped 6 bases and J dropped 6 bases, with 8 bases sitting between them. There are 12 residues in the CDR3. Germline V gives CDR1 LGHDT, CDR2 YNNKEL (reference sequence). CDR3 bases: TGTGCCAGCAGACCAACGGCCGGGGAGCTGTTTTTT. Translated, it gives CASRPTAGELFF.

V usage is TRBV6-5 and J usage is TRBJ2-7, with 10 bases identical to TRBD1. The germline V gene has CDR1 MNHEY and CDR2 SVGAGI. Trimming at V came to 4 bases and at J to 5 bases, leaving 8 bases not matched to a gene. The CDR3 is made up of 15 amino acids. The CDR3 region is CASSSPGQGKNEQYF. The CDR3 nucleotides read TGTGCCAGCAGTTCACCGGGACAGGGGAAGAACGAGCAGTACTTC.

The chain is built from TRBV3-1 (or the pseudogene TRBV3-2) and TRBJ2-2, with 7 bases aligning to TRBD2. Germline V gene sequence: CDR1 LGHDT, CDR2 YNNKEL (reference sequence). The CDR3 totals 16 residues. Trimming at V came to 2 bases and at J to 5 bases, leaving 8 bases not matched to a gene. The CDR3 coding sequence is TGTGCCAGCAGCCAATCGGGAGGAGTAAGGACCGGGGAGCTGTTTTTT. Translation gives CASSQSGGVRTGELFF.

The chain combines TRBV5-1 with TRBJ2-1, with TRBD2 matching over 10 bases. J gave up 3 bases and V 0 bases, and 3 bases lay outside the gene matches. This CDR3 has 16 residues. CDR1 and CDR2 from the germline V gene are SGHRS and YFSETQ. The CDR3 nucleotides are TGCGCCAGCAGCTTGGCAACTAGCGGGAACTACAATGAGCAGTTCTTC. This gives the protein CASSLATSGNYNEQFF.

The rearrangement joins TRBV20-1 to TRBJ2-3, with D uncertain. With 7 bases removed from V and 6 bases from J, the gap between germline ends came to 11 bases. Germline V gives CDR1 DFQATT, CDR2 SNEGSKA (reference sequence). CDR3 length equals 11 residues. The CDR3 spells CSVYSGDTQYF. As DNA, the CDR3 is TGCAGTGTATACTCCGGGGATACGCAGTATTTT.

The chain is built from TRBV3-1 (or the pseudogene TRBV3-2) and TRBJ2-1; D is ambiguous. Trimming took 5 bases from V and 4 from J, leaving 9 bases between them. Per germline, CDR1 LGHDT and CDR2 YNNKEL (reference sequence). The CDR3 is 13 amino acids. DNA for the CDR3: TGTGCCAGCAGCTTTGACTCGTACAATGAGCAGTTCTTC. This translates into CASSFDSYNEQFF.

The chain joins TRBV7-2 to TRBJ2-3, with 9 positions matching TRBD1. J lost 1 base, V lost 4 bases, and 15 bases had no gene match. The CDR3 length is 19 residues. CDR1 and CDR2 (germline): SGHTA, FQGNSA. This CDR3 reads CASSSAGTGLVEGTDTQYF. DNA for the CDR3: TGTGCCAGCAGCTCCGCCGGGACAGGGCTCGTGGAGGGCACAGATACGCAGTATTTT. The full variable domain, completed using reference TRBV7-2 and TRBJ2-3, is GAGVSQSPSNKVTEKGKDVELRCDPISGHTALYWYRQSLGQGLEFLIYFQGNSAPDKSGLPSDRFSAERTGGSVSTLTIQRTQQEDSAVYLCASSSAGTGLVEGTDTQYFGPGTRLTVL.

V and J are TRBV18 and TRBJ1-3, with 7 bases identical to TRBD1. V dropped 0 bases and J dropped 0; count of bases not matched to a gene: 8. CDR3 length: 18 residues. Germline V gene data show CDR1 as KGHSH and CDR2 as LQKENI. The CDR3 loop is CASSPPGQSFFSGNTIYF. The CDR3 coding sequence is TGTGCCAGCTCACCACCGGGACAGTCCTTCTTCTCTGGAAACACCATATATTTT.

The J gene is TRBJ2-1, the V gene TRBV11-3; D unresolved. V was cut by 1 base and J by 9 bases, with 7 bases left in between. The CDR3 length is 12 residues. Germline V gene data show CDR1 as SGHNT and CDR2 as YENEEA. The CDR3 DNA follows: TGTGCCAGCAGCTTAGGCTACGGTGAGCAGTTCTTC. Amino acid sequence: CASSLGYGEQFF. Variable domain in full (rest from reference TRBV11-3 and TRBJ2-1): EAGVVQSPRYKIIEKKQPVAFWCNPISGHNTLYWYLQNLGQGPELLIRYENEEAVDDSQLPKDRFSAERLKGVDSTLKIQPAELGDSAVYLCASSLGYGEQFFGPGTRLTVL.

The chain carries TRBV13 and TRBJ2-2, with TRBD2 identical over 11 bases. Germline values: CDR1 PRHDT, CDR2 FYEKMQ (reference sequence). Trimming cost V 6 bases and J 2 bases; bases outside gene matches: 5. The CDR3 is made up of 16 amino acids. DNA for the CDR3: TGTGCCAGCAGTGCCGGGACTAGCGGAAACACCGGGGAGCTGTTTTTT. Its translation is CASSAGTSGNTGELFF.

The genes are TRBV11-2 and TRBJ1-5; no firm D call. The CDR3 covers 13 residues. Germline CDR1 reads SGHAT; CDR2 reads FQNNGV. The V end was cut by 3 bases, the J end by 10 bases, with 13 bases between. CDR3 loop: CASSLVRGHPQHF. DNA for the CDR3: TGTGCCAGCAGCTTGGTTCGGGGTCATCCCCAGCATTTT.

The chain is built from TRBV15 and TRBJ2-4; TRBD2 might be the D (5 bases). This CDR3 region has 14 residues. V was shortened by 4 bases and J by 8 bases, with 15 bases between the two germline ends. Per the germline V gene, CDR1 is LNHNV and CDR2 is YYDKDF (reference sequence). CDR3 protein: CATSKGPSEDIQYF. DNA of the CDR3: TGTGCCACCAGCAAGGGTCCGTCGGAGGACATTCAGTACTTC. Combining the CDR3 with reference TRBV15 and TRBJ2-4 gives the whole variable domain DAMVIQNPRYQVTQFGKPVTLSCSQTLNHNVMYWYQQKSSQAPKLLFHYYDKDFNNEADTPDNFQSRRPNTSFCFLDIRSPGLGDTAMYLCATSKGPSEDIQYFGAGTRLSVL.

This rearrangement joins TRBV7-9 to TRBJ2-3, with D possibly being TRBD2 (6 bases). The length of the CDR3 is 16 residues. The germline V gene has CDR1 SEHNR and CDR2 FQNEAQ (reference sequence). The V end lost 0 bases, the J end lost 0 bases, and 10 bases lay between the germline ends. The CDR3 DNA reads as TGTGCCAGCAGCTTAGCCTCCAGCGGGAGCACAGATACGCAGTATTTT. Amino acids: CASSLASSGSTDTQYF.

V gene TRBV29-1 combines with J gene TRBJ1-2, with 8 bases fitting TRBD1. CDR1 SQVTM and CDR2 ANQGSEA come from the germline V gene. The junction had 11 bases not matched to a gene; V was cut back by 5 bases and J by 6 bases. This CDR3 has 14 residues. DNA of the CDR3: TGCAGCGTTACCCCAGGGGGCGGTACGGATGGCTACACCTTC. It translates to CSVTPGGGTDGYTF.

The V call is TRBV7-2, the J call TRBJ2-7, with a possible D match to TRBD2 (6 bases). The length of the CDR3 is 14 residues. The V end lost 2 bases, the J end lost 6 bases, and 14 bases lay between the germline ends. CDR1 SGHTA and CDR2 FQGNSA come from the germline V gene. CDR3 sequence: CASSLRERGIEQYF. CDR3 bases: TGTGCCAGCAGCTTACGGGAGAGGGGTATCGAGCAGTACTTC.

The rearrangement links TRBV28 to TRBJ1-5; the match to TRBD1 covers 7 bases. The CDR3 runs to 14 residues. Trimming removed 6 bases from V and 4 bases from J; junction bases left unmatched: 6. Germline CDR1 is MDHEN and CDR2 is SYDVKM. The CDR3: CASRSGQKNQPQHF. The CDR3 region has the DNA TGTGCCAGCAGGTCGGGACAGAAAAATCAGCCCCAGCATTTT.

The chain couples TRBV12-3 or TRBV12-4 to TRBJ2-3, with D perhaps TRBD1 (6 bases). The CDR3 has 13 residues. Trimming removed 10 bases from V and 3 bases from J, with 14 bases in between. The CDR3 protein is CAILTGDTDTQYF. The CDR3 DNA is TGTGCCATCCTGACAGGAGATACAGATACGCAGTATTTT.

This clone was observed a single time. The chain has TRBV29-1 and TRBJ2-2; D not certain. This CDR3 region has 10 residues. V was pared by 7 bases and J by 6 bases, with 6 bases between. CDR1 and CDR2 (germline): SQVTM, ANQGSEA. The CDR3 protein is CSAYSGELFF. The CDR3, as DNA: TGCAGCGCATACTCCGGGGAGCTGTTTTTT.

This chain uses TRBV13 with TRBJ2-1; 12 nucleotides agree with TRBD2. The V and J ends lost 2 bases and 8 bases, in that order; junction bases with no gene match: 4. Germline CDR1 is PRHDT and CDR2 is FYEKMQ (reference sequence). There are 15 residues in the CDR3. The CDR3 bases are TGTGCCAGCAGCTTAAGAACTAGCGGGGGGCATGAGCAGTTCTTC. Translating it yields CASSLRTSGGHEQFF.

V and J are TRBV7-2 and TRBJ1-5; D is perhaps TRBD1 (6 bases). This CDR3 contains 14 residues. Germline V gene lookup returns CDR1 SGHTA and CDR2 FQGNSA. V lost 2 bases, J lost 6 bases, and 11 bases lay in between. CDR3 loop: CASSLSGAGQPQHF. CDR3 nucleotides: TGTGCCAGCAGCTTATCAGGGGCGGGTCAGCCCCAGCATTTT.

The rearrangement links TRBV24-1 to TRBJ1-1; D remains unclear. V lost 2 bases to trimming and J lost 3 bases, with 12 bases between them. The CDR3 spans 15 residues. Germline V gene lookup returns CDR1 KGHDR and CDR2 SFDVKD. CDR3 DNA sequence: TGTGCCACCAGTGATTCCACAAAGTTGCACACTGAAGCTTTCTTT. It is translated as CATSDSTKLHTEAFF.

The chain carries TRBV9 and TRBJ2-2; 9 bases are a match to TRBD2. Germline V CDR1 and CDR2: SGDLS, YYNGEE. The CDR3 consists of 15 residues. Trimming cost V 0 bases and J 9 bases; bases outside gene matches: 6. The CDR3 here is CASSVEVAGARELFF. CDR3 nucleotide sequence: TGTGCCAGCAGCGTAGAGGTAGCGGGAGCTCGGGAGCTGTTTTTT. The full variable domain, completed using reference TRBV9 and TRBJ2-2, is DSGVTQTPKHLITATGQRVTLRCSPRSGDLSVYWYQQSLDQGLQFLIQYYNGEERAKGNILERFSAQQFPDLHSELNLSSLELGDSALYFCASSVEVAGARELFFGEGSRLTVL.

The CDR3 spells CASSQDHGLNNEQFF. The CDR3 DNA reads as TGCGCCAGCAGCCAAGATCACGGACTAAACAATGAGCAGTTCTTC. The chain couples TRBV4-3 to TRBJ2-1; D might be TRBD2 (6 bases). The V and J ends lost 0 bases and 5 bases respectively, with 11 bases between them. Germline CDR1 and CDR2: LGHNA and YSLEER. There are 15 residues in the CDR3.

This clone has only one observation. The V call is TRBV28, the J call TRBJ2-2, with 8 bases that match TRBD1. The CDR3 sequence is 13 residues long. The ends lost 8 bases at V and 4 bases at J; junction bases unmatched: 3. CDR1 is MDHEN, CDR2 SYDVKM, per germline. In nucleotides, the CDR3 is TGTGCCAGCCCGGACAGGGTCACCGGGGAGCTGTTTTTT. Residues: CASPDRVTGELFF. The whole variable domain, filled in from reference TRBV28 and TRBJ2-2, reads DVKVTQSSRYLVKRTGEKVFLECVQDMDHENMFWYRQDPGLGLRLIYFSYDVKMKEKGDIPEGYSVSREKKERFSLILESASTNQTSMYLCASPDRVTGELFFGEGSRLTVL.

This clone was detected only once. The chain couples TRBV7-2 to TRBJ2-5; 7 positions match TRBD1. There are 16 residues in the CDR3. The junction had 10 bases not matched to a gene; V was cut back by 5 bases and J by 1 base. The V gene's germline CDR1 is SGHTA and CDR2 FQGNSA. CDR3 coding DNA: TGTGCCAGCAGCCTTAGGTCGACAGGGAGCCAAGAGACCCAGTACTTC. This encodes CASSLRSTGSQETQYF.